The 29 T cell receptor beta chains below were found in one sample sequenced in a study of response to subunit inactivated influenza vaccine. MiXCR, applied by TCRdb to the RT-PCR reads, yields one record per CDR3 protein. The table has a few hundred thousand distinct CDR3 sequences, about 10% seen once; the top ten hold approximately 12%. Sequenced here: PBMCs from blood, sampled around seven weeks after vaccination. Source of these receptors: a man in his fifties or sixties who received an inactivated influenza vaccine.

This clonotype was counted only a few times. The V and J genes are TRBV7-8 and TRBJ1-5, with a possible D match to TRBD1 (5 bases). The V and J ends lost 6 bases and 6 bases respectively, with 9 bases between them. The CDR3 is 12 residues long. CDR1 and CDR2 (germline): SGHVS, FQNEAQ. CDR3 amino acids: CASSLQVQPQHF. The CDR3 nucleotides read TGTGCCAGCAGTCTACAGGTTCAGCCCCAGCATTTT.

The table lists this clonotype with a few counts. The V call is TRBV18, the J call TRBJ2-3, with 8 nucleotides matching TRBD2. The V gene end was trimmed by 5 bases and the J gene end by 2 bases; junction bases not matched to a gene: 9. The germline V gene has CDR1 KGHSH and CDR2 LQKENI. The CDR3 is made up of 16 amino acids. The CDR3 sequence is CASSKAGGPYTDTQYF. CDR3 coding DNA: TGTGCCAGCTCAAAGGCGGGAGGCCCTTACACAGATACGCAGTATTTT.

This clonotype appeared many times. The chain employs TRBV7-2 and TRBJ2-3, with 10 bases aligning to TRBD2. The J segment lost 8 bases and the V segment lost 6 bases, leaving 11 bases of the junction unmatched. Germline V gene data show CDR1 as SGHTA and CDR2 as FQGNSA. This CDR3 has 15 amino acids. The chain's CDR3 is CASSSSGGAEGTQYF. CDR3 nucleotides: TGTGCCAGCAGTTCCAGCGGGGGGGCCGAAGGTACGCAGTATTTT.

The V and J genes are TRBV11-2 and TRBJ1-1, with 8 bases lining up with TRBD1. Germline CDR1 is SGHAT and CDR2 is FQNNGV. With V trimmed by 0 bases and J by 0 bases, 12 bases remained unmatched. The CDR3 is made up of 19 amino acids. CDR3 sequence (DNA): TGTGCCAGCAGCTTAGATCGGGCCAGGGGGCGCGACATGAACACTGAAGCTTTCTTT. Protein product: CASSLDRARGRDMNTEAFF.

This clonotype was seen repeatedly, ten times or more. The V and J genes are TRBV12-3 or TRBV12-4 and TRBJ2-1, with D maybe TRBD2 (5 bases). This CDR3 comprises 15 residues. Trimming pared 5 bases from V and 5 bases from J, leaving 16 bases between. The DNA for the CDR3 is TGTGCCAGCAGTCGCCCTACCAAGCGGCACAATGAGCAGTTCTTC. It translates to CASSRPTKRHNEQFF.

The V gene is TRBV5-1, the J gene TRBJ1-2; 10 bases match TRBD1. Germline CDR1 is SGHRS and CDR2 is YFSETQ. CDR3 size: 14 residues. Losses at the gene ends were 4 bases for V and 7 bases for J; bases not matched to a gene: 7. CDR3 protein: CASSVSGTGVGYTF. The CDR3 DNA reads as TGCGCCAGCAGCGTATCCGGGACAGGGGTTGGCTACACCTTC.

The CDR3 here is CSVGGGRVYEQYF. The CDR3 nucleotides read TGCAGCGTAGGTGGCGGCAGGGTCTACGAGCAGTACTTC. The V gene is TRBV20-1, the J gene TRBJ2-7; D is perhaps TRBD1 (5 bases). Germline V gene sequence: CDR1 DFQATT, CDR2 SNEGSKA (reference sequence). The CDR3 is 13 amino acids.

This clonotype appeared once. The chain combines TRBV7-2 with TRBJ1-6; D gene ambiguous. The V gene lost 1 base and the J gene lost 9 bases, with 7 bases spanning the gap. Germline CDR1 is SGHTA and CDR2 is FQGNSA. The CDR3 spans 13 residues. The chain's CDR3 is CASSLGASSPLHF. CDR3 nucleotides: TGTGCCAGCAGCTTAGGTGCCTCTTCACCCCTCCACTTT.

This clonotype was seen only a few times. CDR3 in DNA: TGTGCCAGCAGTTCAAGCGCTCTGAACACTGAAGCTTTCTTT. As protein: CASSSSALNTEAFF. The rearrangement links TRBV27 to TRBJ1-1; D remains ambiguous. Deletions cut 4 bases from V and 0 bases from J, with 9 bases between. Germline V gene sequence: CDR1 MNHEY, CDR2 SMNVEV (reference sequence). The CDR3 is 14 amino acids.

This clonotype was seen once. V is TRBV3-1 and J is TRBJ2-5; D gene uncertain. Trimming cost V 0 bases and J 3 bases, with 5 bases left between them. Germline CDR1 and CDR2: LGHDT and YNNKEL (reference sequence). This CDR3 contains 13 residues. The CDR3 loop is CASSQEIEETQYF. CDR3 bases: TGTGCCAGCAGCCAAGAAATTGAAGAGACCCAGTACTTC.

The V gene is TRBV3-1, the J gene TRBJ2-3; D ambiguous. The length of the CDR3 is 15 residues. V was clipped by 1 base and J by 3 bases, with 11 bases between them. Germline CDR1 reads LGHDT; CDR2 reads YNNKEL (reference sequence). In DNA, the CDR3 is TGTGCCAGCAGCCAAGGTTGGTACCCGACAGATACGCAGTATTTT. Its protein product is CASSQGWYPTDTQYF.

This clonotype has only a few counts. Just one base apart from a much larger clone, this may be a read error. The CDR3 loop is CSARRQETQYF. As DNA, the CDR3 is TGCAGTGCTAGGCGCCAAGAGACCCAGTACTTC. The rearrangement links TRBV20-1 to TRBJ2-5; D remains unclear. In germline, CDR1 is DFQATT, CDR2 SNEGSKA (reference sequence). This CDR3 has 11 amino acids. Trimming took 3 bases from V and 1 from J, leaving 3 bases between them.

The chain has TRBV6-1 and TRBJ2-3; D assignment may be TRBD1 or TRBD2 (5 bases each). The germline V gene encodes CDR1 MNHNS and CDR2 SASEGT. This CDR3 spans 15 amino acids. With 7 bases removed from V and 5 bases from J, the gap between germline ends came to 19 bases. The CDR3 is CASTNRGGDRDTQYF. Written as DNA, the CDR3 is TGTGCCAGCACAAATCGGGGCGGAGACAGAGATACGCAGTATTTT.

The V call is TRBV2, the J call TRBJ1-1; D call uncertain. Trimming left V 6 bases short and J 1 base short, with 12 bases between. This CDR3 spans 14 amino acids. The germline V gene has CDR1 SNHLY and CDR2 FYNNEI. The CDR3 spells CASSQTPANTEAFF. The CDR3 nucleotides are TGTGCCAGCAGCCAGACACCGGCGAACACTGAAGCTTTCTTT.

As to this clonotype: A read error is possible here, since a much larger clone lies one base away. This chain uses TRBV12-3 or TRBV12-4 with TRBJ1-5, with a possible D match to TRBD1 (5 bases). This CDR3 comprises 14 residues. As DNA, the CDR3 is TGTGCCGGCAGGGTTGGACTTTCGGGTCAGCCCCAGCATTTT. Protein sequence: CAGRVGLSGQPQHF.

The V gene is TRBV5-1, the J gene TRBJ1-3; weak D call: TRBD1 (5 bases). CDR3 length: 16 residues. Germline V gene data show CDR1 as SGHRS and CDR2 as YFSETQ. Trimming took 0 bases from V and 1 from J, leaving 11 bases between them. CDR3 sequence: CASSLGNSGSGNTIYF. In nucleotides, the CDR3 is TGCGCCAGCAGCTTGGGCAACTCAGGGTCTGGAAACACCATATATTTT.

This chain links TRBV24-1 with TRBJ2-1; 15 bases map to TRBD2. V gave up 2 bases and J gave up 6 bases; unmatched junction bases: 1. The germline V gene encodes CDR1 KGHDR and CDR2 SFDVKD. The CDR3 is made up of 16 amino acids. The CDR3 reads CATSDSGLAGGNEQFF. The CDR3 DNA reads TGTGCCACCAGTGATTCGGGACTAGCGGGGGGCAATGAGCAGTTCTTC.

The V call is TRBV6-5, the J call TRBJ2-3; the D gene is possibly TRBD1 (5 bases). CDR1 and CDR2 (germline): MNHEY, SVGAGI. V was pared by 2 bases and J by 6 bases, with 12 bases between. The CDR3 is 14 amino acids. The DNA of the CDR3 is TGTGCCAGCAGTTACGGCAGGGTGCCCGATACGCAGTATTTT. This gives the protein CASSYGRVPDTQYF.

The chain's CDR3 is CASSLSKRNTIYF. CDR3 nucleotide sequence: TGTGCCAGCAGCCTGTCGAAGAGAAACACCATATATTTT. The chain has TRBV7-2 and TRBJ1-3; D is unresolved. This CDR3 region has 13 residues. Per the germline V gene, CDR1 is SGHTA and CDR2 is FQGNSA. Trimming pared 5 bases from V and 5 bases from J, leaving 10 bases between. Based on the CDR3 plus reference TRBV7-2 and TRBJ1-3, the full variable domain is GAGVSQSPSNKVTEKGKDVELRCDPISGHTALYWYRQSLGQGLEFLIYFQGNSAPDKSGLPSDRFSAERTGGSVSTLTIQRTQQEDSAVYLCASSLSKRNTIYFGEGSWLTVV.

Note on this clonotype: At one end, the junction sequence differs from germline, possibly due to a read error. The chain recombines TRBV7-2 with TRBJ2-2; 10 positions match TRBD1. Germline CDR1 SGHTA, CDR2 FQGNSA. The CDR3 runs to 14 residues. The chain's CDR3 is CASSMGQGTGELFF. For the CDR3, the DNA is TGTGCTAGCAGCATGGGACAGGGGACCGGGGAGCTGTTTTTT.

The V and J genes are TRBV10-2 and TRBJ2-5, with D unresolved. The ends were cut back, 3 bases at V and 2 bases at J, with 7 bases in the middle. CDR3 length equals 13 residues. Germline CDR1 and CDR2: WSHSY and SAAADI. CDR3 DNA sequence: TGCGCCAGCAGTGAACCCGGGCAAGAGACCCAGTACTTC. It is translated as CASSEPGQETQYF.

This clonotype came up many times. The gene calls are TRBV5-1 and TRBJ2-1, with D possibly matching TRBD1 (6 bases). Germline assignment: CDR1 SGHRS and CDR2 YFSETQ. V shed 0 bases and J shed 3 bases, with 10 bases lying between them. The CDR3 consists of 15 residues. The CDR3 DNA reads as TGCGCCAGCAGCTTGGGTGGGACAAACTACAATGAGCAGTTCTTC. Protein sequence: CASSLGGTNYNEQFF.

This clonotype has a handful of counts. J is TRBJ2-5 and V is TRBV20-1, with TRBD2 identical over 8 bases. The germline V gene encodes CDR1 DFQATT and CDR2 SNEGSKA (reference sequence). The CDR3 has 13 amino acids. V was clipped by 5 bases and J by 4 bases; unmatched bases: 6. CDR3 sequence reads: CSAAGGGPETQYF. The CDR3 DNA is TGCAGTGCTGCGGGGGGCGGACCAGAGACCCAGTACTTC.

The gene calls are TRBV3-1 and TRBJ2-7, with D perhaps matching TRBD1 (5 bases). CDR1 and CDR2 from the germline V gene are LGHDT and YNNKEL (reference sequence). The V end lost 1 base, the J end lost 3 bases, and 16 bases lay between the germline ends. This CDR3 has 16 residues. CDR3 in amino acids: CASSQGGRLARYEQYF. The CDR3 DNA is TGTGCCAGCAGCCAAGGGGGCCGGTTAGCTCGCTACGAGCAGTACTTC.

This clonotype was counted ten times or more. This chain links TRBV5-1 with TRBJ1-1; D is uncertain. V was cut by 2 bases and J by 1 base, with 9 bases left in between. The germline gives CDR1 SGHRS, CDR2 YFSETQ. The CDR3 is 14 amino acids. The CDR3 protein is CASSLGRRNTEAFF. The CDR3 nucleotides read TGCGCCAGCAGCTTAGGCAGGAGGAACACTGAAGCTTTCTTT. The full variable domain, completed using reference TRBV5-1 and TRBJ1-1, is KAGVTQTPRYLIKTRGQQVTLSCSPISGHRSVSWYQQTPGQGLQFLFEYFSETQRNKGNFPGRFSGRQFSNSRSEMNVSTLELGDSALYLCASSLGRRNTEAFFGQGTRLTVV.

This clonotype was observed a handful of times. This chain uses TRBV6-1 with TRBJ2-2; 8 bases are shared with TRBD1. The CDR3 has 15 residues. V lost 6 bases to trimming and J lost 6 bases; unmatched junction nucleotides: 9. Looked up from germline, CDR1 is MNHNS and CDR2 is SASEGT. DNA of the CDR3: TGTGCCAGCAGGCGGACAGGGACGGATTCCGGGGAGCTGTTTTTT. This translates into CASRRTGTDSGELFF.

V usage is TRBV20-1 and J usage is TRBJ2-7, with a weak D call TRBD2 (6 bases). V gave up 4 bases and J gave up 3 bases, with 16 bases separating them. This CDR3 has 14 amino acids. Germline loops: CDR1 DFQATT, CDR2 SNEGSKA (reference sequence). CDR3 in amino acids: CSAIIYRAGYEQYF. The CDR3, as DNA: TGCAGTGCTATTATATACCGAGCGGGCTACGAGCAGTACTTC.

In its sample, this clonotype was seen many times. In DNA, the CDR3 is TGCGCCAGCAGCAAACGATCGGACTATGGCTACACCTTC. This translates into CASSKRSDYGYTF. J is TRBJ1-2 and V is TRBV5-1; D gene ambiguous. Looked up from germline, CDR1 is SGHRS and CDR2 is YFSETQ. This CDR3 is 13 amino acids long. V lost 4 bases and J 3 bases, leaving 10 bases between the germline ends.

This clonotype was seen a handful of times. The chain employs TRBV7-9 and TRBJ2-1; unclear D gene. V shed 2 bases and J shed 6 bases, with 14 bases lying between them. Looked up from germline, CDR1 is SEHNR and CDR2 is FQNEAQ (reference sequence). The CDR3 runs to 15 residues. CDR3 residues: CASSLRGSFGNEQFF. CDR3 nucleotide sequence: TGTGCCAGCAGCTTAAGAGGCTCTTTTGGCAATGAGCAGTTCTTC. The full variable domain, with the rest looked up from reference TRBV7-9 and TRBJ2-1, is DTGVSQNPRHKITKRGQNVTFRCDPISEHNRLYWYRQTLGQGPEFLTYFQNEAQLEKSRLLSDRFSAERPKGSFSTLEIQRTEQGDSAMYLCASSLRGSFGNEQFFGPGTRLTVL.